This TCR beta chain was documented in a study of T cell responses to AZD1222 COVID-19 vaccine (dated by TCRdb to about 2021). Turning to the overall study: AZD1222 recipients whose second dose came at about 4 weeks and those whose second dose came at about 12 weeks were combined into one group, since spike-specific TCR depth and breadth did not differ between the two schedules. TCR sequencing covered 230 to 250 trial participants: 207 given two doses of AZD1222 and about 26 given two doses of MenACWY control vaccine. Trial participants were enrolled by age into subgroups of 18-55, 56-69 and 70-plus years, and around 140, 26 and 57 TCR-sequenced participants, respectively, were included in these subgroups.

Here is what the overall study found, with its caveats: Reportedly, close to half of the unique spike-specific TCRs recognized epitopes lying outside the regions that are mutated in the B.1.351 and B.1.1.7 variants. Participants were mostly white British, with more females than males. The authors suggested clonal diversity may have been underestimated. CD4 TCRs associated with the vaccine covered the entire spike protein, and the dominant responses were in regions 160-218 and 743-854. Because no day 14 peak-response samples were available, the repertoires could be characterized only after the peak T cell response. In the small 56-69-year group, the increase in depth fell short of significance, most likely because of low power. A significant rise in spike-specific TCR breadth and depth was observed after two AZD1222 doses relative to day 0 and relative to MenACWY recipients. Conclusions about previously exposed vaccinees are limited because only five or six AZD1222 recipients were SARS-CoV-2 seropositive at baseline.

Points on this clone: Its specific antigen is unknown. Base qualities are missing; no much larger clone stands one base away.

Via the germline V gene, CDR1 is LGHNA and CDR2 YNFKEQ. V ends up 3 bases short and J 3 bases short, with an unmatched junction base count of 4. Spanning cysteine to phenylalanine, the CDR3 consists of 15 amino acids. Just the 45-base CDR3 DNA is kept, in frame starting at base 1. Reading the label with the study, this specimen's time point is: baseline before first vaccination. Samples from vaccinated people were obtained from the UK trials COV001 and COV002, which included a single-blind randomized controlled phase 2/3 trial of AZD1222 (ChAdOx1 nCoV-19) in healthy adults. For TCRbeta chain sequencing, PBMC samples from trial participants were taken at day 0 and at day 28 after the second dose. The CDR3 regions of human TCRbeta chains were analyzed by immunosequencing. The authors processed their data as follows. Repertoire TCRs were checked for matches against a reference library of SARS-CoV-2-specific TCRs that had been generated using the MIRA antigen-specificity platform. Breadth was defined as the fraction of unique TCRs that were SARS-CoV-2-associated, and depth was defined as the fraction of total T cells that were SARS-CoV-2-associated. Using the MIRA data, each spike-specific TCR was assigned both to the spike region to which the TCR was reactive and to a CD4 or CD8 class. Log10-transformed breadth and depth values were compared by one-way ANOVA with Sidak's multiple comparisons tests. As stored in TCRdb, this immuneACCESS dataset retains in-frame rearrangements with V and J assigned. A fraction of the clones does not appear; measured against another copy, unresolved V genes explain less than half of the discrepancy, and the remainder lacks a known reason. Clonal size and the V and J genes are those of that table, whereas D and trimming came from the DNA. Present in this sample are 95,000 to 150,000 clones, about 91% of which were seen just once. The ten largest account for around 5% of the sample.

This TCR was sampled from an adult in good health. Sequences were derived from peripheral blood, sampled on day 0 of AZD1222 vaccination. Rearrangement joined TRBV4-2 to TRBJ2-1, and TRBD1 aligns with 8 junction nucleotides. The nucleotides read TGTGCCAGCAGCCAGGACAGGGTTAACTACAATGAGCAGTTCTTC. Translated, this is CASSQDRVNYNEQFF.